One sample yielded the 7 T cell receptor beta chains listed below, sequenced in a study of cytomegalovirus exposure and HLA in healthy donors. Primers included in the PCR were 60 Vbeta and 13 Jbeta primers. Clones were read by immunoSEQ multiplex PCR, and TCRdb kept only the in-frame ones, dropping some. The sample includes over 150,000 clones, roughly 78% of them seen just once. The sequenced sample was PBMCs. Receptors were obtained from a woman in her forties or fifties in good health and CMV-seropositive.

This clone was detected a few times. The rearrangement uses TRBV29-1 and TRBJ1-2, with a weak D call TRBD1 (6 bases). Per the germline V gene, CDR1 is SQVTM and CDR2 is ANQGSEA. This CDR3 comprises 13 residues. Trimming shortened V by 1 base and J by 8 bases, and 14 bases separated the two germline ends. The CDR3, as DNA: TGCAGCGTTGAAGGTCGGGGGGCGCGAGGCTACACCTTC. This encodes CSVEGRGARGYTF. Combining the CDR3 with reference TRBV29-1 and TRBJ1-2 gives the whole variable domain SAVISQKPSRDICQRGTSLTIQCQVDSQVTMMFWYRQQPGQSLTLIATANQGSEATYESGFVIDKFPISRPNLTFSTLTVSNMSPEDSSIYLCSVEGRGARGYTFGSGTRLTVV.

A word on this clone: In the same sample, other DNA sequences code for this CDR3. The chain couples TRBV19 to TRBJ1-5, with a tentative D call TRBD1 (5 bases). The CDR3 is 13 amino acids. The germline V gene encodes CDR1 LNHDA and CDR2 SQIVND (reference sequence). V lost 2 bases and J 8 bases, leaving 10 bases between the germline ends. CDR3 nucleotide sequence: TGTGCCAGTAGTATACAGGGCGGGGAGCCCCAGCATTTT. It specifies CASSIQGGEPQHF.

This CDR3 reads CATTTGGAMGVEKLFF. The CDR3 DNA sequence: TGTGCCACCACGACAGGGGGCGCGATGGGAGTTGAAAAACTGTTTTTT. The V call is TRBV6-6, the J call TRBJ1-4; TRBD1 matches 10 bases. V lost 10 bases to trimming and J lost 7 bases; unmatched junction nucleotides: 15. The CDR3 consists of 16 residues. Germline loops: CDR1 MNHNY, CDR2 SVGAGI (reference sequence).

This clone was counted a single time. Its ends do not fully match the called genes, so a read error is possible. The chain carries TRBV5-1 and TRBJ1-1, with a tentative D call TRBD1 (6 bases). CDR3 length: 13 amino acids. Per the germline V gene, CDR1 is SGHRS and CDR2 is YFSETQ. CDR3 in amino acids: CASNLGGGAEAFF. As DNA, the CDR3 is TGCGCCAGCAACTTGGGGGGCGGCGCTGAAGCTTTCTTT.

This rearrangement joins TRBV9 to TRBJ1-5, with 8 bases that match TRBD1. The CDR3 sequence is 15 residues long. V lost 3 bases to trimming and J lost 3 bases; unmatched junction nucleotides: 5. Germline CDR1 reads SGDLS; CDR2 reads YYNGEE. The CDR3 here is CASSAPGQANQPQHF. As DNA, the CDR3 is TGTGCCAGCAGCGCCCCGGGACAGGCCAATCAGCCCCAGCATTTT.

This clone was detected only once. The chain couples TRBV18 to TRBJ2-2; possibly TRBD2 for D (6 bases). Germline CDR1 KGHSH, CDR2 LQKENI. The CDR3 length is 17 residues. V dropped 1 base and J dropped 6 bases, with 18 bases sitting between them. The CDR3, as DNA: TGTGCCAGCTCACCACTGCGTAATGGAGGGGTTGCCGGGGAGCTGTTTTTT. Protein sequence: CASSPLRNGGVAGELFF.

The chain carries TRBV7-8 and TRBJ1-6; 9 bases map to TRBD1. Germline V gene lookup returns CDR1 SGHVS and CDR2 FQNEAQ. V was pared by 5 bases and J by 8 bases, with 4 bases of the junction left unmatched. CDR3 size: 14 residues. The CDR3 DNA is TGTGCCAGCAGCCCGGGACAGGGACATTCACCCCTCCACTTT. This sequence encodes CASSPGQGHSPLHF.